The sequence of this TCR beta chain was determined in a study of CD8+ T cells in alopecia areata. Across the study: The protocol delivered tofacitinib for 6 to 18 months, then withdrew it for 6 months. Whole-study findings and limits: Researchers reported that TCR sharing among patients proved less clear than in mice, possibly HLA-linked. Normal scalp showed lower clonality than lesional scalp, especially alopecia totalis/universalis.

As regards this clone: The antigen is undetermined.

From germline, CDR1 is KGHSH and CDR2 LQKENI. With 3 bases clipped from V and 4 bases from J, the junction kept 7 bases outside the gene matches. CDR3 length: 15 amino acids. TCR sequencing used cDNA made by reverse transcription of extracted RNA. Sequencing used immunoSEQ multiplex PCR; TCRdb keeps in-frame clones, though not all of them. The table has 12,000 or so clones, around three fifths seen once. Lesional scalp punch biopsies and peripheral blood came from alopecia areata patients. The sequenced sample was skin. The receptor's source is a human donor with alopecia areata. The chain links TRBV18 to TRBJ1-2; TRBD1 matches at 8 bases. CDR3 in DNA: TGTGCCAGCTCACCTGGACAGGGAAGCGCCTATGGCTACACCTTC. Its protein product is CASSPGQGSAYGYTF.